This T cell receptor (beta chain) emerged from a study of tumour-infiltrating T cells in Burkitt lymphoma. At the level of the study: Repertoire clonality predicted overall and progression-free survival.

Libraries were prepared by immunoSEQ multiplex PCR; TCRdb keeps only in-frame clonotypes and omits some of them. The sample has some 13,000 clones, less than 90% seen once. CDR1 is SGHVS and CDR2 is FNYEAQ in the germline V gene. Trimming removed 2 bases from V and 0 bases from J, with 7 bases in between. The CDR3 has 14 amino acids. This TCR derives from a human donor with diffuse large B-cell lymphoma. The specimen was tumor tissue. The J gene is TRBJ1-1, the V gene TRBV7-6; no clear D gene. The CDR3 spells CASSLNDVNTEAFF. The CDR3 nucleotides are TGTGCCAGCAGCTTAAACGACGTGAACACTGAAGCTTTCTTT.